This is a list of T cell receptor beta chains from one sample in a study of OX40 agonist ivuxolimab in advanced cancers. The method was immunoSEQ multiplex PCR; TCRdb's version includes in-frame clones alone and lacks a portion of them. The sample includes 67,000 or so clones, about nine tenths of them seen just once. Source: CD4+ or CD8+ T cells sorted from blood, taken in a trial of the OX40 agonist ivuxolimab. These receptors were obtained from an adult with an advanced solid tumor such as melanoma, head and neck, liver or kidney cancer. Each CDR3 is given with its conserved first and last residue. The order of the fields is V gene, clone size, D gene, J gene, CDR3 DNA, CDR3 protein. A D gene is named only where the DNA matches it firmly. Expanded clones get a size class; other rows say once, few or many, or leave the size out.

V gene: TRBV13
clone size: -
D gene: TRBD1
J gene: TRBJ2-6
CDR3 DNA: TGTGCCAGCATAGCCAATGACCTACCTCCGGGACAGGGGGCTTATGGGGCCAACGTCCTGACTTTC
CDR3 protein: CASIANDLPPGQGAYGANVLTF

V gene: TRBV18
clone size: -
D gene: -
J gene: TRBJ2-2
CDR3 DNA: TGTGCCAGCTCACATAGCGGACTGAACACCGGGGAGCTGTTTTTT
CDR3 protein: CASSHSGLNTGELFF

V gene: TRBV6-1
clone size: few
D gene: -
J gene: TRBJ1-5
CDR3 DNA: TGTGCCAGCAGGATCCGCGGGGAAAGCAATCAGCCCCAGCATTTT
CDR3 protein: CASRIRGESNQPQHF

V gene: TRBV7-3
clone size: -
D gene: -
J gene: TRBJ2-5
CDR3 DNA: TGTGCCAGCAGGGGGGGCCCCGGGGAGACCCAGTACTTC
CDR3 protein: CASRGGPGETQYF

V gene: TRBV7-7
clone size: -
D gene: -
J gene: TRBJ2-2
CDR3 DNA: TGTGCTAGCAGCGCCTCCCCGGGACTCAACACCGGGGAGCTGTTTTTT
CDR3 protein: CASSASPGLNTGELFF

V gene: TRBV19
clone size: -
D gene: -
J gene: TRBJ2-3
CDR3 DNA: TGTGCCAGTAGCCGTCGGCTAGCCCGCACAGATACGCAGTATTTT
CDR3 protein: CASSRRLARTDTQYF

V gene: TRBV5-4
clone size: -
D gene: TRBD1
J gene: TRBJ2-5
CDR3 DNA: TGTGCCAGCAGCTTGCAAGGGGGCGAAGAGACCCAGTACTTC
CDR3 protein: CASSLQGGEETQYF

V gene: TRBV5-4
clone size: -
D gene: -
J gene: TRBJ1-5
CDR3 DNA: TGTGCCAGCAGCTTGACTGGGCCGTTTCAGCCCCAGCATTTT
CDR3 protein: CASSLTGPFQPQHF

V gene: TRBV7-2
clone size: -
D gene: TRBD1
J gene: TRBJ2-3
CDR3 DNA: TGTGCCAGCAGTCGGGACAGAAACACAGATACGCAGTATTTT
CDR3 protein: CASSRDRNTDTQYF

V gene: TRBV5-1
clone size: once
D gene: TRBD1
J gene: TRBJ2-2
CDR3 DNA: TGCGCCAGCAGCTTGGCCGTTAGAGGGGGCCCGGGCGGGGAGCTGTTTTTT
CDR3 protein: CASSLAVRGGPGGELFF

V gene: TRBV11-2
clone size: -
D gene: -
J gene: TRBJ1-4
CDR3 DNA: TGTGCCAGCAGCCTAAGACGACAGTATTGGGAAAAACTGTTTTTT
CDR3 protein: CASSLRRQYWEKLFF

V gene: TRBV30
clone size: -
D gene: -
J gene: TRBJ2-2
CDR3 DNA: TGTGCCTGGAGGGCACAGGTGAACACCGGGGAGCTGTTTTTT
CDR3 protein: CAWRAQVNTGELFF

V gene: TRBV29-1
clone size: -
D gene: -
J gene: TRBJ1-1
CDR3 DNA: TGCAGCGCCATACAGCAGTGGAACACTGAAGCTTTCTTT
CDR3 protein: CSAIQQWNTEAFF

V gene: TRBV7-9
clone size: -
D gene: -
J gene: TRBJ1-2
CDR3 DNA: TGTGCCAGCAGCACCCCCTCGGGCGGAAACTATGGCTACACCTTC
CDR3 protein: CASSTPSGGNYGYTF

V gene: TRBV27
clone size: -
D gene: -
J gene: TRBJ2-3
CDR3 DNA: TGTGCCAGCAGTTTAGTCCCCCGTTGGGGGCGCACAGATACGCAGTATTTT
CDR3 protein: CASSLVPRWGRTDTQYF

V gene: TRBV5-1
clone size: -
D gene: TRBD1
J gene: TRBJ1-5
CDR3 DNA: TGCGCCAGCAGCCCACAGGGGAATGATCAGCCCCAGCATTTT
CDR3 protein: CASSPQGNDQPQHF

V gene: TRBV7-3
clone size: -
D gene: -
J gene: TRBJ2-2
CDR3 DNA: TGTGCCAGCAGTCCGGGAAACACCGGGGAGCTGTTTTTT
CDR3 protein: CASSPGNTGELFF

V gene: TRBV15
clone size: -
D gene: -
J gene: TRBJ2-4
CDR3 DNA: TGTGCCACCAGCAGGGCGTGGCCCTTCAAAAACATTCAGTACTTC
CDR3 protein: CATSRAWPFKNIQYF

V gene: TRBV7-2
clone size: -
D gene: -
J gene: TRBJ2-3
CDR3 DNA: TGTGCCAGCAGTCGGGGTCAGAGCACAGATACGCAGTATTTT
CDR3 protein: CASSRGQSTDTQYF

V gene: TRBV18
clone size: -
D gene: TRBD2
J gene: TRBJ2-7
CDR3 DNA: TGTGCCAGCTCACAGACGCCTAGCGGGGTCACCTACGAGCAGTACTTC
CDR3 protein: CASSQTPSGVTYEQYF

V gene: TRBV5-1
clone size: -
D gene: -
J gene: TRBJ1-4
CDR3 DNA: TGCGCCAGCACCTTCGGGGGGTCTAATGAAAAACTGTTTTTT
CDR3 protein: CASTFGGSNEKLFF

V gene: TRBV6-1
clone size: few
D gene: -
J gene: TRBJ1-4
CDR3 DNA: TGTGCCAGCAGTGAAGCGCCCGGGGCTAAACTGTTTTTT
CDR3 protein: CASSEAPGAKLFF

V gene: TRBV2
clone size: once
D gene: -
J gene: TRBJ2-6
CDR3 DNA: TGTGCCAGCAGACCCACGGGACGGGTCTCTGGGGCCAACGTCCTGACTTTC
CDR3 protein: CASRPTGRVSGANVLTF

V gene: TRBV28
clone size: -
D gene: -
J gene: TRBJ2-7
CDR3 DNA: TGTGCCAGCACCGTGCCCGGAGGTCTTCGCCCCGAGCAGTACTTC
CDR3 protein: CASTVPGGLRPEQYF

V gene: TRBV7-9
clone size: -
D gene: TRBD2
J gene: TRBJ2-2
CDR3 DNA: TGTGCCAGCAGCCGGGCCACTAGCGGGGCAAGAACCGGGGAGCTGTTTTTT
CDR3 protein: CASSRATSGARTGELFF